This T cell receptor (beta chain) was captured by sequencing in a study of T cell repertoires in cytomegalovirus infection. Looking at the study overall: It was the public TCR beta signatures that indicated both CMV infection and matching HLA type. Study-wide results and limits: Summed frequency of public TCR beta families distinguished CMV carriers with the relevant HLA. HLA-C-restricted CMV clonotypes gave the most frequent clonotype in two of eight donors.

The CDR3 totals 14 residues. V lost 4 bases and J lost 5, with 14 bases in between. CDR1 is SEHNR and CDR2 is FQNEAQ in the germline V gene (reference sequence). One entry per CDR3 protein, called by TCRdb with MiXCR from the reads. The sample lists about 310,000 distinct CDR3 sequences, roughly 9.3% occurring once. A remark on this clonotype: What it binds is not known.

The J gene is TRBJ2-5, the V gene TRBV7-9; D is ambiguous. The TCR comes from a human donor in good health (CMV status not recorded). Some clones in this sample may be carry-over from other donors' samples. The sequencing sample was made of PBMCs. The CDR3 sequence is CASSYPVDRETQYF. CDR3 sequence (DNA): TGTGCCAGCAGCTATCCGGTGGATAGGGAGACCCAGTACTTC.